These 27 T cell receptor beta chains originate from one sample sequenced in a study of T cells in Graves' hyperthyroidism and ophthalmopathy. Amplification of TCR beta CDR3 regions was performed using RNA transcripts as template. The HTBI primer set served for first-round RT-PCR of the TCR CDR3. Using its own MiXCR run on the multiplex PCR reads, TCRdb lists one record per CDR3 protein. The sample lists roughly 570,000 distinct CDR3 sequences; approximately 14% were seen once. Sequenced input: blood. The receptors come from a woman aged 30 to 39 with Graves' hyperthyroidism.

This clonotype came up many times. This rearrangement joins TRBV30 to TRBJ2-3; TRBD2 matches 8 bases. This CDR3 is built from 14 residues. In germline, CDR1 is GTSNPN, CDR2 SVGIG (reference sequence). V shed 2 bases, J shed 4 bases, and the junction held 5 bases outside the gene matches. The CDR3 coding sequence is TGTGCCTGGAGTATGGCGGGAGGTGCAGATACGCAGTATTTT. Amino acids: CAWSMAGGADTQYF.

The rearrangement links TRBV14 to TRBJ2-7; no clear D gene. The length of the CDR3 is 14 residues. Germline CDR1 and CDR2: SGHDN and FVKESK. Trimming took off 4 bases at V and 0 bases at J, with 10 bases between the two ends. CDR3 nucleotides: TGTGCCAGCAGCCTCCGCCCCAGCTCCTACGAGCAGTACTTC. Its protein product is CASSLRPSSYEQYF.

At least ten counts were recorded for this clonotype. The chain has TRBV15 and TRBJ2-7; D possibly corresponds to TRBD1 (6 bases). This CDR3 has 13 residues. The germline gives CDR1 LNHNV, CDR2 YYDKDF (reference sequence). V dropped 5 bases and J dropped 5 bases, with 13 bases sitting between them. The CDR3 DNA reads TGTGCCACCAGCCCTCGGACAGAGGACGAGCAGTACTTC. It yields the protein CATSPRTEDEQYF. Full variable domain (remainder filled in from reference TRBV15 and TRBJ2-7): DAMVIQNPRYQVTQFGKPVTLSCSQTLNHNVMYWYQQKSSQAPKLLFHYYDKDFNNEADTPDNFQSRRPNTSFCFLDIRSPGLGDTAMYLCATSPRTEDEQYFGPGTRLTVT.

This clonotype has a count of ten or more. V is TRBV27 and J is TRBJ1-2, with D possibly TRBD1 on 6 matching bases. Deletions cut 2 bases from V and 4 bases from J, with 11 bases between. Germline V gene data show CDR1 as MNHEY and CDR2 as SMNVEV (reference sequence). This CDR3 region has 14 residues. CDR3: CASSLIRGVYGYTF. CDR3 nucleotides: TGTGCCAGCAGTTTAATTAGGGGGGTCTATGGCTACACCTTC.

This clonotype was detected many times. The chain recombines TRBV20-1 with TRBJ1-1; perhaps TRBD1 as D (6 bases). Trimming took off 0 bases at V and 0 bases at J, with 14 bases between the two ends. Per germline, CDR1 DFQATT and CDR2 SNEGSKA (reference sequence). This CDR3 spans 16 amino acids. CDR3 nucleotide sequence: TGCAGTGCTAGAGATGAAACAGGGAAATTGAACACTGAAGCTTTCTTT. This codes for CSARDETGKLNTEAFF.

This sequence joins TRBV6-1 and TRBJ2-1; 10 positions match TRBD2. Trimming at V came to 4 bases and at J to 4 bases, leaving 7 bases not matched to a gene. Germline loops: CDR1 MNHNS, CDR2 SASEGT. This CDR3 is built from 16 residues. CDR3 DNA sequence: TGTGCCAGCAGTGGAACTTTTAGCGGGAGGTACAATGAGCAGTTCTTC. This translates into CASSGTFSGRYNEQFF.

The table lists this clonotype with many counts. The rearrangement joins TRBV11-2 to TRBJ1-1; D is uncertain. Trimming took off 1 base at V and 3 bases at J, with 9 bases between the two ends. CDR3 length: 14 amino acids. Germline lookup yields CDR1 SGHAT and CDR2 FQNNGV. Written as DNA, the CDR3 is TGTGCCAGCAGCTTAGTTGAAGGAGACACTGAAGCTTTCTTT. Translating gives CASSLVEGDTEAFF.

This clonotype was counted many times. V and J are TRBV12-3 or TRBV12-4 and TRBJ1-2, with D possibly TRBD1 on 6 matching bases. This CDR3 contains 12 residues. V was clipped by 5 bases and J by 6 bases, with 10 bases between them. CDR3 nucleotides: TGTGCCAGCAGTGGACCAGGGGATGGCTACACCTTC. It specifies CASSGPGDGYTF.

The gene calls are TRBV15 and TRBJ1-2; 7 bases align to TRBD1. With 4 bases clipped from V and 4 bases from J, the junction kept 9 bases outside the gene matches. The CDR3 totals 15 residues. CDR1 and CDR2 from the germline V gene are LNHNV and YYDKDF (reference sequence). The CDR3: CATSNGQAIPYGYTF. The CDR3 DNA follows: TGTGCCACCAGCAACGGACAGGCAATCCCCTATGGCTACACCTTC.

The chain combines TRBV7-9 with TRBJ2-5, with D maybe TRBD2 (5 bases). Germline-derived CDR1 and CDR2 are SEHNR and FQNEAQ (reference sequence). This CDR3 comprises 14 residues. V was trimmed by 5 bases and J by 1 base, leaving 11 bases between them. Here the CDR3 reads CASSRRGIQETQYF. DNA of the CDR3: TGTGCCAGCAGCCGTCGGGGTATCCAAGAGACCCAGTACTTC.

The chain combines TRBV11-2 with TRBJ2-3; tentatively, D is TRBD2 (6 bases). Germline CDR1 reads SGHAT; CDR2 reads FQNNGV. The CDR3 length is 17 residues. V dropped 1 base and J dropped 2 bases, with 16 bases sitting between them. This CDR3 is CASSLVGGWGNTDTQYF. The CDR3 DNA reads as TGTGCCAGCAGCTTAGTCGGGGGTTGGGGAAACACAGATACGCAGTATTTT.

The chain has TRBV5-1 and TRBJ1-2; 7 bases are shared with TRBD1. Unmatched junction bases numbered 7, after V lost 1 base and J lost 4 bases. The CDR3 is 15 amino acids. Germline lookup yields CDR1 SGHRS and CDR2 YFSETQ. The CDR3 loop reads CASSLTTGVPYGYTF. The CDR3 DNA sequence: TGCGCCAGCAGCTTGACTACAGGGGTCCCCTATGGCTACACCTTC.

This clonotype has at least ten counts. This chain joins TRBV12-3 or TRBV12-4 and TRBJ2-1; D is possibly TRBD1 or TRBD2 (5 bases each). V was shortened by 3 bases and J by 0 bases, with 12 bases between the two germline ends. The CDR3 spans 16 residues. The CDR3 loop is CASSFGDATSYNEQFF. For the CDR3, the DNA is TGTGCCAGCAGTTTTGGGGACGCCACCTCCTACAATGAGCAGTTCTTC.

This clonotype was counted many times. The rearrangement links TRBV7-3 to TRBJ2-1, with TRBD2 matching over 7 bases. The junction had 22 bases not matched to a gene; V was cut back by 8 bases and J by 9 bases. This CDR3 has 17 amino acids. Germline V lookup: CDR1 SGHTA, CDR2 FQGTGA. The CDR3 nucleotides read TGTGCCAGCGGTCGTTCGGTCCCAGGACTAGAAAAGTTTGAGCAGTTCTTC. The encoded protein is CASGRSVPGLEKFEQFF.

This clonotype appeared many times. The junction shows a germline mismatch at one end, possibly a read error. The chain uses TRBV13 and TRBJ2-1, with D uncertain. The CDR3 sequence is 16 residues long. Germline values: CDR1 PRHDT, CDR2 FYEKMQ (reference sequence). Here the CDR3 DNA reads TGTGCCAGCAGCCTAGGTTTGGTGGTCCCCTACAATGAGCAGTTCTTC. Its translation: CASSLGLVVPYNEQFF.

In its sample, this clonotype was seen many times. The gene calls are TRBV5-6 and TRBJ1-3; D gene unclear. V lost 0 bases and J 7 bases, leaving 11 bases between the germline ends. This CDR3 spans 14 amino acids. Germline CDR1 reads SGHDT; CDR2 reads YYEEEE. The CDR3 DNA reads as TGTGCCAGCAGCTTGGGACTCTCGGGGAACACCATATATTTT. Translation: CASSLGLSGNTIYF. Variable domain in full (rest from reference TRBV5-6 and TRBJ1-3): DAGVTQSPTHLIKTRGQQVTLRCSPKSGHDTVSWYQQALGQGPQFIFQYYEEEERQRGNFPDRFSGHQFPNYSSELNVNALLLGDSALYLCASSLGLSGNTIYFGEGSWLTVV.

This clonotype was seen repeatedly, ten times or more. This rearrangement joins TRBV12-3 or TRBV12-4 to TRBJ2-1, with D tentatively TRBD1 (6 bases). V was cut by 3 bases and J by 4 bases, with 16 bases left in between. This CDR3 spans 16 amino acids. The CDR3 loop reads CASSFAPGTTYNEQFF. The CDR3 DNA reads TGTGCCAGCAGTTTTGCCCCCGGGACAACGTACAATGAGCAGTTCTTC.

This clonotype occurred many times. This chain joins TRBV7-2 and TRBJ2-3, with D tentatively TRBD1 or TRBD2 (5 bases each). The CDR3 has 15 amino acids. Per germline, CDR1 SGHTA and CDR2 FQGNSA. V was clipped by 7 bases and J by 0 bases, with 14 bases between them. The DNA for the CDR3 is TGTGCCAGCAAAACCCCGGGACGAAGCACAGATACGCAGTATTTT. Translating gives CASKTPGRSTDTQYF.

There are a few counts of this clonotype. The chain links TRBV19 to TRBJ2-3, with a possible D match to TRBD1 (6 bases). V was clipped by 0 bases and J by 3 bases, with 13 bases between them. This CDR3 region has 16 residues. Germline lookup yields CDR1 LNHDA and CDR2 SQIVND (reference sequence). CDR3 loop: CASSIEFRGTTDTQYF. In nucleotides, the CDR3 is TGTGCCAGTAGTATAGAATTTCGTGGGACAACAGATACGCAGTATTTT.

This clonotype was seen many times. The chain links TRBV7-9 to TRBJ2-1; the match to TRBD2 covers 8 bases. CDR3 length: 17 residues. V shed 5 bases and J 3 bases; nucleotides not matched to a gene: 12. Germline values: CDR1 SEHNR, CDR2 FQNEAQ (reference sequence). CDR3 DNA: TGTGCCAGCAGCCTACCTACTAGCGGAGCCTACTACAATGAGCAGTTCTTC. Translation gives CASSLPTSGAYYNEQFF.

This clonotype was recorded a few times. This chain uses TRBV7-9 with TRBJ2-1, with 9 bases that match TRBD2. Germline values: CDR1 SEHNR, CDR2 FQNEAQ (reference sequence). Trimming took 4 bases from V and 5 from J; bases not matched to a gene: 9. This CDR3 has 16 residues. The CDR3 DNA is TGTGCCAGCAGCTCCCCGGCGGGAGGGGGTGACAATGAGCAGTTCTTC. It codes for CASSSPAGGGDNEQFF.

Many counts were recorded for this clonotype. The chain links TRBV27 to TRBJ2-7; 8 positions agree with TRBD1. Germline-derived CDR1 and CDR2 are MNHEY and SMNVEV (reference sequence). This CDR3 has 14 residues. J was trimmed by 4 bases and V by 3 bases; bases with no gene match: 5. CDR3 amino acids: CASSFSQGAYEQYF. The DNA of the CDR3 is TGTGCCAGCAGTTTCAGCCAGGGGGCTTACGAGCAGTACTTC.

This clonotype was seen more than once but under ten times. A much larger clonotype is one base distant, so this may be a read error. The V and J genes are TRBV19 and TRBJ2-7; D remains ambiguous. Per germline, CDR1 LNHDA and CDR2 SQIVND (reference sequence). The CDR3 is made up of 12 amino acids. Trimming took 5 bases from V and 3 from J, leaving 8 bases between them. CDR3 region: CASSPQVYEQYF. CDR3 nucleotides: TGTGCCAGTAGTCCGCAGGTCTACGAGCAGTACTTC. The full variable domain, with the rest looked up from reference TRBV19 and TRBJ2-7, is DGGITQSPKYLFRKEGQNVTLSCEQNLNHDAMYWYRQDPGQGLRLIYYSQIVNDFQKGDIAEGYSVSREKKESFPLTVTSAQKNPTAFYLCASSPQVYEQYFGPGTRLTVT.

The count of this clonotype is one. A much larger clonotype is one base distant, so this may be a read error. V gene TRBV11-2 combines with J gene TRBJ1-5; D is ambiguous. The V gene's germline CDR1 is SGHAT and CDR2 FQNNGV. Trimming stripped 5 bases from V and 3 bases from J, with 14 bases between. This CDR3 has 15 residues. The CDR3 nucleotides are TGTGCCAGCAGCCTCCATGTCGGGTACAATCAGCCCCAGCATTTT. This translates into CASSLHVGYNQPQHF.

This clonotype was detected a few times. The chain combines TRBV24-1 with TRBJ2-3, with D tentatively TRBD2 (6 bases). The germline V and J ends were trimmed by 4 bases and 0 bases, with 16 bases remaining between them. CDR1 is KGHDR and CDR2 is SFDVKD in the germline V gene. The CDR3 covers 17 residues. CDR3 region: CATSDPISGASTDTQYF. The DNA of the CDR3 is TGTGCCACCAGTGACCCGATTAGCGGAGCTAGCACAGATACGCAGTATTTT.

At least ten counts were recorded for this clonotype. The chain joins TRBV6-1 to TRBJ1-1; TRBD1 agrees at 10 bases. The CDR3 runs 17 residues. Germline V gene lookup returns CDR1 MNHNS and CDR2 SASEGT. Losses at the gene ends were 5 bases for V and 0 bases for J; bases not matched to a gene: 9. The DNA of the CDR3 is TGTGCCAGCAGTCGAATTGGGACAGGGGACATGAACACTGAAGCTTTCTTT. Protein sequence: CASSRIGTGDMNTEAFF.

The sample holds many counts of this clonotype. This chain connects TRBV28 to TRBJ2-6, with D tentatively TRBD1 or TRBD2 (6 bases each). The CDR3 runs to 16 residues. Trimming cost V 5 bases and J 0 bases, with 11 bases left between them. Germline V gene lookup returns CDR1 MDHEN and CDR2 SYDVKM. The CDR3: CASSAGQLSGANVLTF. In DNA form, the CDR3 reads TGTGCCAGCAGTGCGGGACAACTCTCTGGGGCCAACGTCCTGACTTTC.